This T cell receptor beta chain was observed in a study of T cell changes during pregnancy in multiple sclerosis. Sequencing used immunoSEQ multiplex PCR; TCRdb keeps in-frame clones, though not all of them. Counted here are some 110,000 clones, less than 95% occurring once; the ten biggest clones make up 1.5% to 2%. This CDR3 is built from 20 residues. The germline gives CDR1 KGHSH, CDR2 LQKENI. V lost 1 base to trimming and J lost 0 bases; unmatched junction nucleotides: 11. The source material was peripheral blood, sampled before pregnancy. The chain carries TRBV18 and TRBJ2-2; the match to TRBD2 covers 10 bases. This TCR was recovered from a female donor with multiple sclerosis, enrolled in a pregnancy study. The CDR3 DNA reads TGTGCCAGCTCACCACGACTGGCTAGCGGGAGATGGGCGAACACCGGGGAGCTGTTTTTT. This sequence encodes CASSPRLASGRWANTGELFF.